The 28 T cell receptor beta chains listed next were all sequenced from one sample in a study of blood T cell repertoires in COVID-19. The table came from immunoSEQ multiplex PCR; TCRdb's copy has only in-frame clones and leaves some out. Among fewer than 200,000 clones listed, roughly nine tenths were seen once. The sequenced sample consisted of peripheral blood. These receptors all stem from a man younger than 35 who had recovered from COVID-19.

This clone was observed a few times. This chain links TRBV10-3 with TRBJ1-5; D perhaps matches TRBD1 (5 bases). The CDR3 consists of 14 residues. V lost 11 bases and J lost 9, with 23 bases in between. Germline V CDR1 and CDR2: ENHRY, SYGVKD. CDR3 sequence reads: CASRSAGNGPPQHF. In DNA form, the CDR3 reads TGTGCCTCCAGGTCCGCAGGGAATGGGCCGCCCCAGCATTTT.

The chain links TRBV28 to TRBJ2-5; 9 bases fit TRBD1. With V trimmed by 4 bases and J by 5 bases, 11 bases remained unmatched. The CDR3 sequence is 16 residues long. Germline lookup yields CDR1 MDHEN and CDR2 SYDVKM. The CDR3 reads CASSSRIQGARETQYF. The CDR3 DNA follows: TGTGCCAGCAGTTCAAGAATACAGGGGGCGCGGGAGACCCAGTACTTC. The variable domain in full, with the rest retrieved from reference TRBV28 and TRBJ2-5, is DVKVTQSSRYLVKRTGEKVFLECVQDMDHENMFWYRQDPGLGLRLIYFSYDVKMKEKGDIPEGYSVSREKKERFSLILESASTNQTSMYLCASSSRIQGARETQYFGPGTRLLVL.

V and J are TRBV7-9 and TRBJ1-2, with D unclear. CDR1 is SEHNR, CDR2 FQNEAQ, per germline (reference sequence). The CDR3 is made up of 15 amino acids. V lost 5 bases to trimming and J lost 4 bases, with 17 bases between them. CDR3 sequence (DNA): TGTGCCAGCAGCGTCTCACTTACCCCCTTCTATGGCTACACCTTC. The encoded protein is CASSVSLTPFYGYTF.

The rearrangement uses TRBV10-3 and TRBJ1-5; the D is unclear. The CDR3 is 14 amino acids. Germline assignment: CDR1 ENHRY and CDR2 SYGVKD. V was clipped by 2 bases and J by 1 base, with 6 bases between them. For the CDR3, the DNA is TGTGCCATCAGTGAGGAGATCAGCAATCAGCCCCAGCATTTT. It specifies CAISEEISNQPQHF.

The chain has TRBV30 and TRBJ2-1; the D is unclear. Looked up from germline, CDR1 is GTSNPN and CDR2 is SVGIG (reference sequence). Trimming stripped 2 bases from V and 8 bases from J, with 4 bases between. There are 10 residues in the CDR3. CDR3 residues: CAWSSYEQFF. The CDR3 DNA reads TGTGCCTGGAGTAGCTATGAGCAGTTCTTC.

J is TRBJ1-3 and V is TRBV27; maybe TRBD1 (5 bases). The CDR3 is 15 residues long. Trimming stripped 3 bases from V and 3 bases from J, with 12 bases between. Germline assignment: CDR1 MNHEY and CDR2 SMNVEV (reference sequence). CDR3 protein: CASSFGGGLGNTIYF. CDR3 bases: TGTGCCAGCAGTTTTGGGGGGGGTCTTGGAAACACCATATATTTT.

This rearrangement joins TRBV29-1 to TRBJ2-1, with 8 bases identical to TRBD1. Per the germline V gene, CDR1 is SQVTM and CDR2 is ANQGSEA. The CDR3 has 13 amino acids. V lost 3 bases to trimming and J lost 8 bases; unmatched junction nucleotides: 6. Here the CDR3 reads CSVDGQGFDEQFF. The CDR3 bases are TGCAGCGTTGACGGACAGGGTTTCGATGAGCAGTTCTTC.

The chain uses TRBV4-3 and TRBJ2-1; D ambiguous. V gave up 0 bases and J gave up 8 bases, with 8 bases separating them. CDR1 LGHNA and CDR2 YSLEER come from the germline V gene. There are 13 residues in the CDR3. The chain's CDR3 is CASSQDRSHEQFF. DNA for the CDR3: TGCGCCAGCAGCCAAGATAGGAGTCATGAGCAGTTCTTC.

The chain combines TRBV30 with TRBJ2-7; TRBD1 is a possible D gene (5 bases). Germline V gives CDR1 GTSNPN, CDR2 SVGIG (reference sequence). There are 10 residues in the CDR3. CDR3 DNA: TGTGAGGGGCTTACCTACGAGCAGTACTTC. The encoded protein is CEGLTYEQYF.

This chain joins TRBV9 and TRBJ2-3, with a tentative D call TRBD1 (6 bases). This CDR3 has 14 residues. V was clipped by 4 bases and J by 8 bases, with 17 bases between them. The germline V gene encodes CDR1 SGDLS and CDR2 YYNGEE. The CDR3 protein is CASSPQRQVFTQYF. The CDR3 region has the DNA TGTGCCAGCAGCCCCCAGAGACAGGTTTTTACGCAGTATTTT. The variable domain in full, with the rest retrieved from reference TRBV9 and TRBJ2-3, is DSGVTQTPKHLITATGQRVTLRCSPRSGDLSVYWYQQSLDQGLQFLIQYYNGEERAKGNILERFSAQQFPDLHSELNLSSLELGDSALYFCASSPQRQVFTQYFGPGTRLTVL.

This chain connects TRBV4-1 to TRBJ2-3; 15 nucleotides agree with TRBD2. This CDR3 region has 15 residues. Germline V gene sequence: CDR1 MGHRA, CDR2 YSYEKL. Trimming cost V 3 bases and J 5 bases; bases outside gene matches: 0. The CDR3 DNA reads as TGCGCCAGCAGCCAGGGACTAGCGGGAGGAGATACGCAGTATTTT. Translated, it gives CASSQGLAGGDTQYF.

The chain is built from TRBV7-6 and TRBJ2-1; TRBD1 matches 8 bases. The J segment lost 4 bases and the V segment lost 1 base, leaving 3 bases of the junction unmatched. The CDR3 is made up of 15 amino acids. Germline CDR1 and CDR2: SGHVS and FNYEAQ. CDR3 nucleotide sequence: TGTGCCAGCAGCTTAGGGGGACAGGTTTACAATGAGCAGTTCTTC. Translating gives CASSLGGQVYNEQFF.

The CDR3 DNA is TGTGCCACCTCCCCCGGGGACTATGGCTACACCTTC. Translation gives CATSPGDYGYTF. V usage is TRBV24-1 and J usage is TRBJ1-2; D remains ambiguous. In germline, CDR1 is KGHDR, CDR2 SFDVKD. The CDR3 totals 12 residues. Trimming removed 9 bases from V and 3 bases from J, with 10 bases in between.

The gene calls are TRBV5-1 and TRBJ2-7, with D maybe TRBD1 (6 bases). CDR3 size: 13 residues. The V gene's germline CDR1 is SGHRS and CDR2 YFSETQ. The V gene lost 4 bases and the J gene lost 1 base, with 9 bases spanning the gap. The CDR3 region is CASSLGQSYEQYF. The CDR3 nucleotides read TGCGCCAGCAGCCTAGGACAGTCCTACGAGCAGTACTTC.

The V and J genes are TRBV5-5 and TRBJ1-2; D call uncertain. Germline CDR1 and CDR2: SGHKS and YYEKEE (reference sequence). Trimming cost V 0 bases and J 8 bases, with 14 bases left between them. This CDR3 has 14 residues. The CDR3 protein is CASSLEWKGEGYTF. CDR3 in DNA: TGTGCCAGCAGCTTGGAATGGAAAGGAGAAGGCTACACCTTC. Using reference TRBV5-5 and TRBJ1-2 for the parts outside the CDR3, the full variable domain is DAGVTQSPTHLIKTRGQQVTLRCSPISGHKSVSWYQQVLGQGPQFIFQYYEKEERGRGNFPDRFSARQFPNYSSELNVNALLLGDSALYLCASSLEWKGEGYTFGSGTRLTVV.

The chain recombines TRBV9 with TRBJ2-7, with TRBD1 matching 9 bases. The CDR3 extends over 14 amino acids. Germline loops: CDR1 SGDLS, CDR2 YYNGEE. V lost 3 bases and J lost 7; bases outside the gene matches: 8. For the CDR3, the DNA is TGTGCCAGCAGCGCGTGGACAGGGGCGGGGGAGCAGTACTTC. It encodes CASSAWTGAGEQYF.

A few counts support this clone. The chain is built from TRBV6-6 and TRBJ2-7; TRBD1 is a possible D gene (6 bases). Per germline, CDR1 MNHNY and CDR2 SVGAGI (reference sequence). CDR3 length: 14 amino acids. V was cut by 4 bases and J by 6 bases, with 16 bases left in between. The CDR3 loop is CASSWNRVGGEQYF. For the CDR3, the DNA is TGTGCCAGCAGTTGGAACAGGGTCGGCGGCGAGCAGTACTTC.

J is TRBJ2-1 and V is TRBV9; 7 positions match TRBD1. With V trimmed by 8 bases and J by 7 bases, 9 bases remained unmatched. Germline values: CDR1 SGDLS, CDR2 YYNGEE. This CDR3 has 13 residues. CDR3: CARRDSWGNEQFF. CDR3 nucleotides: TGTGCCAGAAGGGACAGCTGGGGGAATGAGCAGTTCTTC.

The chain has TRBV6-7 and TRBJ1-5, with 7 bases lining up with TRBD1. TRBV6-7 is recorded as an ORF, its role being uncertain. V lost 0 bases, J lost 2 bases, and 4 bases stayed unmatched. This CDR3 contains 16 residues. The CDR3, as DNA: TGTGCCAGCAGTTACTCGCAGGGGGTGCGCAATCAGCCCCAGCATTTT. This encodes CASSYSQGVRNQPQHF.

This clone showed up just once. CDR3 protein: CASSLASPPQYF. CDR3 nucleotide sequence: TGTGCCAGCAGCTTAGCTTCCCCTCCCCAGTACTTC. The rearrangement uses TRBV7-6 and TRBJ2-5; no reliable D call. Germline V lookup: CDR1 SGHVS, CDR2 FNYEAQ. V was clipped by 0 bases and J by 9 bases, with 8 bases between them. The CDR3 is made up of 12 amino acids.

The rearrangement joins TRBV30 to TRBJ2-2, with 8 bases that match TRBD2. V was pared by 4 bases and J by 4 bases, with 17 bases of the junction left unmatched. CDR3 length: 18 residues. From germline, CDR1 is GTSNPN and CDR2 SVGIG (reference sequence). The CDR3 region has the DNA TGTGCCTGGAATGGCCTCGGGGCGTTCGGGACTAGCACCGGGGAGCTGTTTTTT. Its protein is CAWNGLGAFGTSTGELFF.

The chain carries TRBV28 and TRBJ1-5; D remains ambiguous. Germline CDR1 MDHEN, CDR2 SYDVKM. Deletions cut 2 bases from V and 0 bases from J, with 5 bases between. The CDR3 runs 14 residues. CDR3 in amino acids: CASSLGSSNQPQHF. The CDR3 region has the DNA TGTGCCAGCAGTTTAGGCAGTAGCAATCAGCCCCAGCATTTT.

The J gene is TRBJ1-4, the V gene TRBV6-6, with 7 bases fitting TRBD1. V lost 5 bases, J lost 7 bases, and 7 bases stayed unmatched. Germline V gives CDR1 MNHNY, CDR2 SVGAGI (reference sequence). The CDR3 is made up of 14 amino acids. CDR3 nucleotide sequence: TGTGCCAGCAGTCGTCAGGGGGTGCGTGAAAAACTGTTTTTT. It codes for CASSRQGVREKLFF.

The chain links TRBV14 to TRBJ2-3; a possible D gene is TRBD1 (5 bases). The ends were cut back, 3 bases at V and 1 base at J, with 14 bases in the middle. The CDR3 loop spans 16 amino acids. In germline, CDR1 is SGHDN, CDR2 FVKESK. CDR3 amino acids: CASSHRRVIGTDTQYF. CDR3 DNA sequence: TGTGCCAGCAGCCACCGCAGGGTAATTGGCACAGATACGCAGTATTTT. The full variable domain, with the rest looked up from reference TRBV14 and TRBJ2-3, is EAGVTQFPSHSVIEKGQTVTLRCDPISGHDNLYWYRRVMGKEIKFLLHFVKESKQDESGMPNNRFLAERTGGTYSTLKVQPAELEDSGVYFCASSHRRVIGTDTQYFGPGTRLTVL.

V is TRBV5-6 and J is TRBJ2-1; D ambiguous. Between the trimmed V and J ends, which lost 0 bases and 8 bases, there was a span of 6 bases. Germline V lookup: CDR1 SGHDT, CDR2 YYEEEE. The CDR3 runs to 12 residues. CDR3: CASSLDSDEQFF. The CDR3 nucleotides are TGTGCCAGCAGCTTGGACAGTGATGAGCAGTTCTTC.

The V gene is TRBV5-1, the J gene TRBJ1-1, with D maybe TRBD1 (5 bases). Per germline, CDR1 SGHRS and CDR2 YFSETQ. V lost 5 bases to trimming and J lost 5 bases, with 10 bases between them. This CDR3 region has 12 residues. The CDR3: CASSFGQTEAFF. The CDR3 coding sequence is TGCGCCAGCAGTTTTGGACAAACTGAAGCTTTCTTT.

The CDR3 sequence is CSASGSSSVLTF. Here the CDR3 DNA reads TGCAGTGCTAGTGGGTCCTCGAGCGTCCTGACTTTC. The V gene is TRBV20-1, the J gene TRBJ2-6; D remains unclear. Germline V lookup: CDR1 DFQATT, CDR2 SNEGSKA (reference sequence). The V gene lost 3 bases and the J gene lost 12 bases, with 12 bases spanning the gap. The CDR3 has 12 residues.

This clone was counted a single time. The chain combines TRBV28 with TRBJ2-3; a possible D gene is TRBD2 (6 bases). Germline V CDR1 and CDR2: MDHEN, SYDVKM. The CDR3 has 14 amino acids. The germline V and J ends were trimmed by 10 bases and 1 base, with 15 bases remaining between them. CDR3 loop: CATREESGTDTQYF. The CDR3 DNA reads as TGTGCCACCAGGGAGGAGTCGGGCACAGATACGCAGTATTTT. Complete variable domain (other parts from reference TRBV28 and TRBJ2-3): DVKVTQSSRYLVKRTGEKVFLECVQDMDHENMFWYRQDPGLGLRLIYFSYDVKMKEKGDIPEGYSVSREKKERFSLILESASTNQTSMYLCATREESGTDTQYFGPGTRLTVL.